A selection of T cell receptor beta chains follows, all from one sample in a study of T cell responses to AZD1222 COVID-19 vaccine. The repertoire was sequenced with immunoSEQ multiplex PCR; TCRdb's copy has only in-frame clones and lacks some. The data contain under 110,000 clones, less than 90% of them singletons. Here the sequenced sample was peripheral blood, taken on day 0 of AZD1222 vaccination. Source of these receptors: an adult in good health. Both conserved end residues are part of each CDR3. D genes are given only for firm matches. For some rows the clone size is stated as once, few or many, or as a class when expanded; others skip it.

j_call v_call clone_size d_call cdr3_nt cdr3_aa
TRBJ2-7 TRBV7-2 . TRBD2 TGTGCCAGCAGCTCCCCGACTAGCGGGAGACTCTACGAGCAGTACTTC CASSSPTSGRLYEQYF
TRBJ2-7 TRBV19 few . TGTGCCAGTAGTATTCCCCTAGCAAGGACGGGGATATACTTC CASSIPLARTGIYF
TRBJ2-6 TRBV5-1 . . TGCGCCAGCAATCCAGGGAATGGGGCCAACGTCCTGACTTTC CASNPGNGANVLTF
TRBJ2-2 TRBV7-9 . . TGTGCCAGCAGCCCGGGCGGGGAGCTGTTTTTT CASSPGGELFF
TRBJ2-3 TRBV7-2 . . TGTGCCAGCAGCTTGAACGGGGACAGCACAGATACGCAGTATTTT CASSLNGDSTDTQYF
TRBJ1-4 TRBV19 . . TGTGCCAGTAGTACCCCCCCGGAGGGTAATGAAAAACTGTTTTTT CASSTPPEGNEKLFF
TRBJ1-5 TRBV2 . . TGTGCCAGCGGCTCACCGGGACTTAGCAATCAGCCCCAGCATTTT CASGSPGLSNQPQHF
TRBJ2-7 TRBV7-6 . . TGTGCCAGCAGCTTAGACGGGGGTCCCTACGAGCAGTACTTC CASSLDGGPYEQYF
TRBJ1-2 TRBV5-1 . . TGCGCCAGCAGCGATTTGGGGGCAGTAGAAAGTGGCTACACCTTC CASSDLGAVESGYTF
TRBJ1-6 TRBV6-5 once . TGTGCCAGCAGTCTCGGCAGGGAGACTTCACCCCTCCACTTT CASSLGRETSPLHF
TRBJ1-4 TRBV7-9 few . TGTGCCAGCAGCTTAGCCCAACCAGGGACTAATGAAAAACTGTTTTTT CASSLAQPGTNEKLFF
TRBJ1-5 TRBV27 . . TGTGCCAGCAGTTTATCGTCTGGGGCCCCCCAGCATTTT CASSLSSGAPQHF
TRBJ2-7 TRBV6-5 . . TGTGCCAGCACCCCGGACAGTACGGAGCAGTACTTC CASTPDSTEQYF
TRBJ2-3 TRBV19 . TRBD2 TGTGCCAGTAGTACGAGGACTAGCGCAGATAGCACAGATACGCAGTATTTT CASSTRTSADSTDTQYF
TRBJ1-4 TRBV10-2 . TRBD1 TGCGCCAGCAGTGAGACAGGGGCTAATGAAAAACTGTTTTTT CASSETGANEKLFF
TRBJ2-2 TRBV30 . . TGTGCCTGGACTGTTAACCTGGGAGCGCTAACGAACACCGGGGAGCTGTTTTTT CAWTVNLGALTNTGELFF
TRBJ2-7 TRBV6-5 . TRBD2 TGTGCCAGTGCGGGGGGCGGGAGTTCCTACGAGCAGTACTTC CASAGGGSSYEQYF
TRBJ2-6 TRBV4-1 . . TGCGCCAGCAGCCAAGAAGAATTATCTGGGGCCAACGTCCTGACTTTC CASSQEELSGANVLTF
TRBJ2-2 TRBV24-1 . . TGTGCCACCAGGAAGGTGGCAGGGCTCACCGGGGAGCTGTTTTTT CATRKVAGLTGELFF
TRBJ2-1 TRBV7-8 . TRBD2 TGTGCCAGCCGCTTAGGAATTAGCGGGGGAACCTCCTACAATGAGCAGTTCTTC CASRLGISGGTSYNEQFF
TRBJ2-7 TRBV19 once TRBD1 TGTGCCAGTAGTATAAACGGACAGGGGAACGAGCAGTACTTC CASSINGQGNEQYF
TRBJ1-1 TRBV5-1 . . TGCGCCAGCAGCTCAAAACAGGGTAGGAACACTGAAGCTTTCTTT CASSSKQGRNTEAFF
TRBJ1-5 TRBV7-6 . TRBD1 TGTGCCAGCAGCTTAAGGCCGGGACAGGGGTCAGATCAGCCCCAGCATTTT CASSLRPGQGSDQPQHF
TRBJ1-1 TRBV7-2 . TRBD1 TGTGCCAGCAGCCCGACAGGGCGGAACACTGAAGCTTTCTTT CASSPTGRNTEAFF
TRBJ1-5 TRBV5-4 . . TGTGCCAGCAGCTTGAGTTTAGTTACGTCGGAACAGCCCCAGCATTTT CASSLSLVTSEQPQHF